The 7 T cell receptor beta chains below come from one sample, sequenced in a study of T-cell reconstitution after alpha-beta-depleted transplantation in children. The TCRbeta library incorporated unique molecular identifiers. TCRdb ran MiXCR on the PCR reads and lists one entry per CDR3 protein. The sample includes more than 150,000 distinct CDR3 sequences, approximately 7% seen only once; the top ten take approximately 3%. The material was PBMCs from the stem cell graft donor, obtained from the stem cell graft. All receptors come from a human donor who donated a stem cell graft to a child with Wiskott-Aldrich syndrome.

This chain joins TRBV29-1 and TRBJ2-7; tentatively, D is TRBD1 or TRBD2 (6 bases each). Trimming shortened V by 2 bases and J by 4 bases, and 15 bases separated the two germline ends. The CDR3 totals 14 residues. Per the germline V gene, CDR1 is SQVTM and CDR2 is ANQGSEA. This CDR3 is CSVELAGEVYEQYF. DNA of the CDR3: TGCAGCGTTGAATTGGCAGGGGAGGTTTACGAGCAGTACTTC.

The rearrangement links TRBV29-1 to TRBJ2-5, with unresolved D. The germline V gene encodes CDR1 SQVTM and CDR2 ANQGSEA. CDR3 length: 11 amino acids. Trimming stripped 1 base from V and 5 bases from J, with 5 bases between. CDR3 in DNA: TGCAGCGTTGAAGGGAGCGAGACCCAGTACTTC. Translating it yields CSVEGSETQYF.

The table lists this clonotype with many counts. The chain recombines TRBV6-5 with TRBJ2-4; D is possibly TRBD2 (6 bases). CDR3 length: 11 amino acids. V was shortened by 7 bases and J by 6 bases, with 7 bases between the two germline ends. Germline V lookup: CDR1 MNHEY, CDR2 SVGAGI. The CDR3 DNA reads TGTGCCAGCACCGGGGGAAACATTCAGTACTTC. Translating it yields CASTGGNIQYF.

This clonotype appeared a few times. This sequence joins TRBV19 and TRBJ2-7; 11 bases map to TRBD1. The CDR3 is 16 amino acids. CDR1 is LNHDA and CDR2 is SQIVND in the germline V gene (reference sequence). With V trimmed by 4 bases and J by 0 bases, 5 bases remained unmatched. CDR3 sequence reads: CASSSRDRGSSYEQYF. Here the CDR3 DNA reads TGTGCCAGTAGTAGCCGGGACAGGGGGAGCTCCTACGAGCAGTACTTC.

Many counts were recorded for this clonotype. This chain joins TRBV12-3 or TRBV12-4 and TRBJ2-1; D is undetermined. Trimming left V 8 bases short and J 9 bases short, with 11 bases between. This CDR3 region has 11 residues. The CDR3 here is CASGIWVEQFF. The CDR3 DNA reads as TGTGCCAGCGGAATTTGGGTTGAGCAGTTCTTC.

At least ten counts were recorded for this clonotype. V gene TRBV6-5 combines with J gene TRBJ2-7, with D tentatively TRBD2 (5 bases). Germline-derived CDR1 and CDR2 are MNHEY and SVGAGI. V lost 6 bases and J 8 bases, leaving 17 bases between the germline ends. The CDR3 is made up of 13 amino acids. The CDR3, as DNA: TGTGCCAGCAGATCCTCCGGGAACGCCAAGCAGTACTTC. This encodes CASRSSGNAKQYF.

This clonotype was detected ten times or more. The CDR3: CASSTTVNTEAFF. CDR3 sequence (DNA): TGTGCCAGCAGCACAACGGTGAACACTGAAGCTTTCTTT. The genes are TRBV7-2 and TRBJ1-1; D unclear. The V and J ends lost 5 bases and 0 bases respectively, with 7 bases between them. This CDR3 region has 13 residues. Germline loops: CDR1 SGHTA, CDR2 FQGNSA.